The 25 T cell receptor beta chains in this list originate from one sample, sequenced in a study of cytomegalovirus exposure and HLA in healthy donors. Both 60 Vbeta primers and 13 Jbeta primers went into the PCR. Sequencing was performed with immunoSEQ multiplex PCR; in TCRdb, only in-frame clones are kept and a portion is missing. The sample lists under 130,000 clones; roughly 80% were seen once. The sample consisted of PBMCs. These receptors originate from a man aged 50 to 59 in good health and CMV-seropositive.

V gene TRBV5-1 combines with J gene TRBJ2-1, with 9 bases that match TRBD1. This CDR3 contains 15 residues. V shed 4 bases, J shed 0 bases, and the junction held 2 bases outside the gene matches. The germline CDR1 and CDR2 sequences are SGHRS and YFSETQ. The CDR3, as DNA: TGCGCCAGCAGCCTGACAGGGGGCTCCTACAATGAGCAGTTCTTC. Its translation is CASSLTGGSYNEQFF. The full variable domain, with the rest looked up from reference TRBV5-1 and TRBJ2-1, is KAGVTQTPRYLIKTRGQQVTLSCSPISGHRSVSWYQQTPGQGLQFLFEYFSETQRNKGNFPGRFSGRQFSNSRSEMNVSTLELGDSALYLCASSLTGGSYNEQFFGPGTRLTVL.

The chain employs TRBV27 and TRBJ2-7, with a weak D call TRBD2 (6 bases). Germline CDR1 MNHEY, CDR2 SMNVEV (reference sequence). The CDR3 consists of 14 residues. The V and J ends lost 6 bases and 3 bases respectively, with 15 bases between them. CDR3 nucleotide sequence: TGTGCCAGCAGGGGGCGGGAAGGTTACTACGAGCAGTACTTC. It is translated as CASRGREGYYEQYF.

The chain couples TRBV4-3 to TRBJ1-2; TRBD1 matches 7 bases. This CDR3 spans 16 amino acids. Trimming cost V 0 bases and J 3 bases; bases outside gene matches: 7. Germline V gives CDR1 LGHNA, CDR2 YSLEER. The DNA of the CDR3 is TGCGCCAGCAGCCAAGAACTAGACAGGGTTGACTATGGCTACACCTTC. Its protein product is CASSQELDRVDYGYTF.

The chain couples TRBV7-2 to TRBJ2-1; TRBD1 matches at 8 bases. The V and J ends lost 3 bases and 4 bases, in that order; junction bases with no gene match: 5. This CDR3 region has 15 residues. Germline CDR1 and CDR2: SGHTA and FQGNSA. The CDR3 nucleotides read TGTGCCAGCAGCTTGAGGACAGGGCCATACAATGAGCAGTTCTTC. Translation: CASSLRTGPYNEQFF.

In this sample, this clone turned up a few times. V is TRBV7-2 and J is TRBJ1-1, with D possibly TRBD1 on 5 matching bases. The V end was cut by 3 bases, the J end by 1 base, with 9 bases between. The CDR3 is made up of 14 amino acids. The V gene's germline CDR1 is SGHTA and CDR2 FQGNSA. CDR3 loop: CASSFSQANTEAFF. Written as DNA, the CDR3 is TGTGCCAGCAGCTTTTCACAGGCGAACACTGAAGCTTTCTTT.

The chain combines TRBV5-4 with TRBJ2-1; tentative D call: TRBD2 (5 bases). Germline lookup yields CDR1 SGHNT and CDR2 YYREEE (reference sequence). V was pared by 3 bases and J by 10 bases, with 8 bases between. The CDR3 runs 11 residues. CDR3 sequence (DNA): TGTGCCAGCAGCTCAACTAGAGAGCAGTTCTTC. The encoded protein is CASSSTREQFF.

The chain links TRBV14 to TRBJ2-3; D is unclear. The germline V gene has CDR1 SGHDN and CDR2 FVKESK. The CDR3 spans 16 residues. Trimming stripped 4 bases from V and 2 bases from J, with 16 bases between. The DNA for the CDR3 is TGTGCCAGCAGCCGTAATGGTGCGGAGTCCACAGATACGCAGTATTTT. This translates into CASSRNGAESTDTQYF.

The V gene is TRBV11-3, the J gene TRBJ2-1; 7 bases align to TRBD1. Per the germline V gene, CDR1 is SGHNT and CDR2 is YENEEA. V shed 1 base and J 2 bases; nucleotides not matched to a gene: 2. The CDR3 covers 15 residues. The CDR3 loop is CASSLAGGTYNEQFF. The CDR3 nucleotides are TGTGCCAGCAGCTTAGCAGGGGGAACCTACAATGAGCAGTTCTTC.

The rearrangement links TRBV27 to TRBJ2-1; 8 bases map to TRBD2. CDR1 is MNHEY and CDR2 is SMNVEV in the germline V gene (reference sequence). This CDR3 is built from 15 residues. After removal of 8 bases from V and 7 bases from J, the junction contained 13 bases not matched to a gene. CDR3 protein: CASRPSGSPWNEQFF. In DNA form, the CDR3 reads TGTGCCAGCCGCCCAAGCGGGAGCCCCTGGAATGAGCAGTTCTTC.

V is TRBV30 and J is TRBJ2-7; possible D gene TRBD2, 5 bases. The V gene's germline CDR1 is GTSNPN and CDR2 SVGIG (reference sequence). There are 12 residues in the CDR3. V was trimmed by 2 bases and J by 3 bases, leaving 8 bases between them. The CDR3 region has the DNA TGTGCCTGGAGTTCCGGGATCTACGAGCAGTACTTC. Its translation is CAWSSGIYEQYF.

This clone was detected once. The rearrangement uses TRBV2 and TRBJ1-2; maybe TRBD1 (5 bases). The V and J ends lost 0 bases and 8 bases respectively, with 13 bases between them. The germline V gene has CDR1 SNHLY and CDR2 FYNNEI. There are 14 residues in the CDR3. The CDR3 nucleotides read TGTGCCAGCAGTGAAGCGGCGGGGGGGTTGGGCTACACCTTC. Its protein product is CASSEAAGGLGYTF. The full variable domain, completed using reference TRBV2 and TRBJ1-2, is EPEVTQTPSHQVTQMGQEVILRCVPISNHLYFYWYRQILGQKVEFLVSFYNNEISEKSEIFDDQFSVERPDGSNFTLKIRSTKLEDSAMYFCASSEAAGGLGYTFGSGTRLTVV.

The chain is built from TRBV6-5 and TRBJ2-2; 8 bases fit TRBD1. CDR3 length equals 15 residues. The junction had 4 bases not matched to a gene; V was cut back by 5 bases and J by 2 bases. Germline CDR1 and CDR2: MNHEY and SVGAGI. DNA for the CDR3: TGTGCCAGCAGTCGGGGACAGGTTAACACCGGGGAGCTGTTTTTT. This sequence encodes CASSRGQVNTGELFF.

In this sample, this clone turned up once. This chain links TRBV6-5 with TRBJ1-1, with 10 bases that match TRBD1. This CDR3 spans 13 amino acids. The V gene's germline CDR1 is MNHEY and CDR2 SVGAGI. V dropped 6 bases and J dropped 10; count of bases not matched to a gene: 8. The CDR3 coding sequence is TGTGCCAGCAGCTCACCGACAGGGGGCAGAGCTTTCTTT. It specifies CASSSPTGGRAFF.

On this clone itself: Distinct nucleotide sequences in the sample also encode this CDR3. The chain carries TRBV7-9 and TRBJ2-1; D might be TRBD2 (6 bases). Trimming took off 0 bases at V and 16 bases at J, with 13 bases between the two ends. This CDR3 region has 12 residues. Germline-derived CDR1 and CDR2 are SEHNR and FQNEAQ (reference sequence). CDR3 sequence reads: CASSLAEGICFF. The CDR3 nucleotides are TGTGCCAGCAGCTTAGCGGAGGGGATATGCTTCTTC.

The chain has TRBV7-3 and TRBJ2-7; 13 bases fit TRBD2. V lost 3 bases to trimming and J lost 3 bases; unmatched junction nucleotides: 2. The CDR3 contains 15 residues. The germline gives CDR1 SGHTA, CDR2 FQGTGA. CDR3 residues: CASSFGTSGDYEQYF. The CDR3 coding sequence is TGTGCCAGCAGCTTCGGGACTAGCGGGGACTACGAGCAGTACTTC.

The chain is built from TRBV27 and TRBJ1-2; 10 positions match TRBD1. V shed 0 bases, J shed 4 bases, and the junction held 5 bases outside the gene matches. The germline V gene encodes CDR1 MNHEY and CDR2 SMNVEV (reference sequence). The CDR3 is 16 amino acids. The CDR3 protein is CASSLSGTGAIYGYTF. CDR3 nucleotide sequence: TGTGCCAGCAGTTTATCTGGGACAGGGGCGATCTATGGCTACACCTTC.

V gene TRBV4-2 combines with J gene TRBJ1-2, with TRBD1 as a possible D gene (5 bases). Germline CDR1 reads LGHNA; CDR2 reads YNFKEQ. The ends were cut back, 0 bases at V and 7 bases at J, with 15 bases in the middle. This CDR3 region has 15 residues. The CDR3, as DNA: TGTGCCAGCAGCCAAGAAAGGGCAGGGTGGCTTGGCTACACCTTC. Protein product: CASSQERAGWLGYTF.

In this sample, this clone turned up once. The CDR3 loop is CASSLGTRSHEQYF. CDR3 DNA: TGCGCCAGCAGCTTGGGGACTAGATCCCACGAGCAGTACTTC. The chain combines TRBV5-1 with TRBJ2-7; 7 nucleotides line up with TRBD2. Losses at the gene ends were 0 bases for V and 5 bases for J; bases not matched to a gene: 5. Per the germline V gene, CDR1 is SGHRS and CDR2 is YFSETQ. This CDR3 has 14 residues.

V and J are TRBV19 and TRBJ2-3, with 10 bases lining up with TRBD1. This CDR3 region has 18 residues. J was trimmed by 1 base and V by 7 bases; bases with no gene match: 14. Looked up from germline, CDR1 is LNHDA and CDR2 is SQIVND (reference sequence). CDR3 sequence (DNA): TGTGCCAGTACCCTACCGACCTCCGGGACAGGGGGCACAGATACGCAGTATTTT. As protein: CASTLPTSGTGGTDTQYF.

The chain employs TRBV6-7 and TRBJ1-1; D not resolved. TRBV6-7 is an open reading frame, and its role is uncertain. This CDR3 is built from 16 residues. Trimming removed 5 bases at V and 4 bases at J, with 20 bases between. In nucleotides, the CDR3 is TGTGCCAGCAGTACCCGCCCGGCAGGCATACTCACTGAAGCTTTCTTT. This encodes CASSTRPAGILTEAFF.

This chain uses TRBV4-1 with TRBJ2-2; 12 bases are a match to TRBD1. Germline V gives CDR1 MGHRA, CDR2 YSYEKL. The CDR3 consists of 15 residues. V shed 7 bases, J shed 6 bases, and the junction held 6 bases outside the gene matches. In DNA, the CDR3 is TGCGCCAGCACCCAGGGACAGGGGGCTTCCGGGGAGCTGTTTTTT. It is translated as CASTQGQGASGELFF.

The V call is TRBV11-1, the J call TRBJ2-2, with a weak D call TRBD2 (5 bases). From germline, CDR1 is SGHAT and CDR2 FQDESV (reference sequence). The V end lost 5 bases, the J end lost 4 bases, and 14 bases lay between the germline ends. There are 15 residues in the CDR3. The CDR3 DNA reads TGTGCCAGCAGCCCGGAGGAGACCTCCACCGGGGAGCTGTTTTTT. Translating it yields CASSPEETSTGELFF.

The chain employs TRBV15 and TRBJ1-1; TRBD1 might be the D (6 bases). Trimming stripped 0 bases from V and 7 bases from J, with 15 bases between. The CDR3 spans 15 residues. CDR1 and CDR2 from the germline V gene are LNHNV and YYDKDF (reference sequence). CDR3 DNA sequence: TGTGCCACCAGCAGAGATCAGGCAGGGGCGCTTGAAGCTTTCTTT. Protein product: CATSRDQAGALEAFF.

This clone was observed a few times. This chain connects TRBV21-1 to TRBJ2-2; the tabulated D call, TRBD1, remains unverified against the DNA. TRBV21-1 is marked as a pseudogene. The CDR3 totals 18 residues. CDR3 region: CASSCIGRGTGVTGELFF. CDR3 nucleotide sequence: TGTGCCAGCAGCTGTATAGGACGCGGGACAGGGGTTACCGGGGAGCTGTTTTTT.

This rearrangement joins TRBV27 to TRBJ2-1, with 8 nucleotides matching TRBD1. Germline V CDR1 and CDR2: MNHEY, SMNVEV (reference sequence). V dropped 6 bases and J dropped 6; count of bases not matched to a gene: 13. The CDR3 is 16 amino acids. CDR3 region: CASRSVRQGAFNEQFF. Written as DNA, the CDR3 is TGTGCCAGCAGGTCGGTTCGGCAGGGGGCTTTCAATGAGCAGTTCTTC.